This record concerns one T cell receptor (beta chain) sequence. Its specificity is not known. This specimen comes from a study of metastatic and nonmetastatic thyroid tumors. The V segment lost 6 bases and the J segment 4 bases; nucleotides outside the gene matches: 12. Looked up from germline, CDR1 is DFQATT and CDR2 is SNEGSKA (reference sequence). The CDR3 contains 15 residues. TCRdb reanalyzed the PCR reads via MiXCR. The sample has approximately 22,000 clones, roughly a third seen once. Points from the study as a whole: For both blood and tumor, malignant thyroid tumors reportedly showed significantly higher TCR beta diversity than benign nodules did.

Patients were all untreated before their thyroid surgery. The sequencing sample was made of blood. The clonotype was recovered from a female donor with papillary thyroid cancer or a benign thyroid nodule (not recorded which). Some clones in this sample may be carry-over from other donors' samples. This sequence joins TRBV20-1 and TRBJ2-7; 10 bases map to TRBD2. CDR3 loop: CSAGTPGLAFYEQYF. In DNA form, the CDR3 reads TGCAGTGCCGGCACCCCGGGACTAGCGTTTTACGAGCAGTACTTC.